These 21 T cell receptor beta chains came from one sample sequenced in a study of blood T cell repertoires in COVID-19. Libraries were prepared by immunoSEQ multiplex PCR; TCRdb keeps only in-frame clonotypes and omits some of them. The repertoire has about 240,000 clones, about 86% of them found once; the top ten carry roughly a tenth. Sequenced sample: peripheral blood. These receptors all stem from an elderly woman with acute or convalescent COVID-19.

In this sample, this clone turned up a few times. The V call is TRBV9, the J call TRBJ1-6; D gene uncertain. This CDR3 spans 16 amino acids. From germline, CDR1 is SGDLS and CDR2 YYNGEE. V lost 3 bases to trimming and J lost 0 bases, with 10 bases between them. The chain's CDR3 is CASSGTQSSYNSPLHF. In nucleotides, the CDR3 is TGTGCCAGCAGCGGTACACAGAGCTCCTATAATTCACCCCTCCACTTT.

The chain recombines TRBV6-5 with TRBJ1-2, with D perhaps matching TRBD1 (5 bases). The CDR3 runs to 14 residues. Trimming pared 5 bases from V and 4 bases from J, leaving 14 bases between. Germline V CDR1 and CDR2: MNHEY, SVGAGI. The CDR3 sequence is CASSRLGLTYGYTF. Here the CDR3 DNA reads TGTGCCAGCAGTCGCCTGGGACTGACCTATGGCTACACCTTC.

The rearrangement links TRBV5-1 to TRBJ2-7; 7 bases are a match to TRBD1. The CDR3 consists of 17 residues. V was pared by 4 bases and J by 3 bases, with 16 bases of the junction left unmatched. CDR1 is SGHRS and CDR2 is YFSETQ in the germline V gene. CDR3 in DNA: TGCGCCAGCAGCACCACGCCCCCGGGACAGACTTACTACGAGCAGTACTTC. Residues: CASSTTPPGQTYYEQYF. Based on the CDR3 plus reference TRBV5-1 and TRBJ2-7, the full variable domain is KAGVTQTPRYLIKTRGQQVTLSCSPISGHRSVSWYQQTPGQGLQFLFEYFSETQRNKGNFPGRFSGRQFSNSRSEMNVSTLELGDSALYLCASSTTPPGQTYYEQYFGPGTRLTVT.

This chain links TRBV27 with TRBJ1-2; 9 nucleotides match TRBD1. Trimming cost V 6 bases and J 8 bases; bases outside gene matches: 4. This CDR3 has 12 residues. CDR1 is MNHEY and CDR2 is SMNVEV in the germline V gene (reference sequence). This CDR3 reads CASSRQGGGYTF. CDR3 nucleotide sequence: TGTGCCAGCAGCCGACAGGGGGGCGGCTACACCTTC.

This sequence joins TRBV30 and TRBJ2-1, with D possibly matching TRBD1 (5 bases). This CDR3 comprises 16 residues. CDR1 is GTSNPN, CDR2 SVGIG, per germline (reference sequence). With 3 bases removed from V and 0 bases from J, the gap between germline ends came to 15 bases. The CDR3 region is CAWRWEGASSYNEQFF. The CDR3 region has the DNA TGTGCCTGGAGATGGGAAGGGGCCAGCTCCTACAATGAGCAGTTCTTC.

The V call is TRBV5-4, the J call TRBJ1-2; 8 nucleotides line up with TRBD1. This CDR3 spans 16 amino acids. The junction had 9 bases not matched to a gene; V was cut back by 0 bases and J by 5 bases. The germline gives CDR1 SGHNT, CDR2 YYREEE (reference sequence). This CDR3 is CASSLEMGTGFYGYTF. The CDR3 nucleotides are TGTGCCAGCAGCTTGGAGATGGGGACAGGCTTTTATGGCTACACCTTC.

This chain joins TRBV2 and TRBJ1-2; D is undetermined. This CDR3 comprises 13 residues. From germline, CDR1 is SNHLY and CDR2 FYNNEI. The V and J ends lost 7 bases and 7 bases respectively, with 16 bases between them. CDR3 sequence (DNA): TGTGCCAGCACCATCTCTCGGGTCAGTGGCTACACCTTC. Protein sequence: CASTISRVSGYTF.

The gene calls are TRBV7-3 and TRBJ1-1; D possibly corresponds to TRBD1 (6 bases). The ends were cut back, 5 bases at V and 4 bases at J, with 11 bases in the middle. The germline gives CDR1 SGHTA, CDR2 FQGTGA. The length of the CDR3 is 13 residues. In nucleotides, the CDR3 is TGTGCCAGCAGCCTCAGGGGTGGCACTGAAGCTTTCTTT. Amino acids: CASSLRGGTEAFF.

The V call is TRBV30, the J call TRBJ2-1; D call uncertain. V lost 2 bases and J lost 10, with 18 bases in between. This CDR3 has 14 amino acids. Germline V gene sequence: CDR1 GTSNPN, CDR2 SVGIG (reference sequence). The CDR3 DNA follows: TGTGCCTGGAGTTCGGATTTAATCGGGTTGGAGCAGTTCTTC. Residues: CAWSSDLIGLEQFF.

V gene TRBV6-9 combines with J gene TRBJ1-5; D is unclear. The CDR3 loop spans 12 amino acids. Trimming stripped 2 bases from V and 6 bases from J, with 5 bases between. Germline CDR1 is MNHGY and CDR2 is SVAAGI. This chain's CDR3 is CASSYLRQPQHF. CDR3 DNA: TGTGCCAGCAGTTATCTTCGTCAGCCCCAGCATTTT.

This rearrangement joins TRBV13 to TRBJ2-7, with TRBD1 as a possible D gene (5 bases). V was pared by 4 bases and J by 2 bases, with 15 bases between. Per the germline V gene, CDR1 is PRHDT and CDR2 is FYEKMQ (reference sequence). The CDR3 totals 15 residues. The CDR3: CASSSNRRVTYEQYF. The CDR3, as DNA: TGTGCCAGCAGCTCGAACAGGAGAGTCACCTACGAGCAGTACTTC.

This rearrangement joins TRBV18 to TRBJ2-2, with TRBD1 identical over 7 bases. The germline V gene has CDR1 KGHSH and CDR2 LQKENI. The V gene end was trimmed by 2 bases and the J gene end by 1 base; junction bases not matched to a gene: 4. CDR3 length: 16 amino acids. This CDR3 is CASSPIDRENTGELFF. Here the CDR3 DNA reads TGTGCCAGCTCACCAATCGACAGGGAGAACACCGGGGAGCTGTTTTTT.

The chain joins TRBV7-2 to TRBJ1-2; 7 positions agree with TRBD1. J was trimmed by 2 bases and V by 5 bases; bases with no gene match: 5. Germline CDR1 and CDR2: SGHTA and FQGNSA. The CDR3 length is 14 residues. The CDR3 DNA reads as TGTGCCAGCAGCCGGGACAGACAAAACTATGGCTACACCTTC. It specifies CASSRDRQNYGYTF.

The chain couples TRBV24-1 to TRBJ1-5, with a weak D call TRBD1 (6 bases). Looked up from germline, CDR1 is KGHDR and CDR2 is SFDVKD. The CDR3 is made up of 14 amino acids. The ends were cut back, 4 bases at V and 7 bases at J, with 13 bases in the middle. The CDR3 loop is CATSDNRVRQPQHF. CDR3 nucleotide sequence: TGTGCCACCAGTGACAACAGGGTCAGGCAGCCCCAGCATTTT.

The V call is TRBV2, the J call TRBJ1-5, with a weak D call TRBD1 (5 bases). CDR3 size: 15 residues. The V end lost 4 bases, the J end lost 0 bases, and 10 bases lay between the germline ends. Germline V gene data show CDR1 as SNHLY and CDR2 as FYNNEI. This chain's CDR3 is CASSGQIDSNQPQHF. CDR3 DNA sequence: TGTGCCAGCAGTGGACAGATTGATAGCAATCAGCCCCAGCATTTT.

This chain links TRBV7-9 with TRBJ1-6, with D unresolved. Germline CDR1 SEHNR, CDR2 FQNEAQ (reference sequence). CDR3 length: 17 amino acids. Trimming left V 1 base short and J 0 bases short, with 10 bases between. Here the CDR3 DNA reads TGTGCCAGCAGCTTAGTTACGGGTAGCTCCTATAATTCACCCCTCCACTTT. Translated: CASSLVTGSSYNSPLHF.

The CDR3 sequence is CASSRLNTGELFF. CDR3 DNA: TGTGCCAGCAGCCGACTGAACACCGGGGAGCTGTTTTTT. The chain carries TRBV3-1 (or the pseudogene TRBV3-2) and TRBJ2-2; D gene uncertain. Germline V gene lookup returns CDR1 LGHDT and CDR2 YNNKEL (reference sequence). V lost 4 bases, J lost 1 base, and 4 bases lay in between. This CDR3 has 13 amino acids.

The rearrangement links TRBV11-2 to TRBJ1-4, with TRBD1 matching over 7 bases. This CDR3 is built from 14 residues. The V gene's germline CDR1 is SGHAT and CDR2 FQNNGV. V gave up 3 bases and J gave up 5 bases; unmatched junction bases: 3. The DNA of the CDR3 is TGTGCCAGCAGCTTGGGACAGATAAATGAAAAACTGTTTTTT. Amino acids: CASSLGQINEKLFF.

This chain joins TRBV7-7 and TRBJ1-2; D is unclear. The CDR3 spans 14 residues. Germline-derived CDR1 and CDR2 are SSHAT and FNYEAQ (reference sequence). This chain's CDR3 is CAANGFAANYGYTF. The CDR3 DNA is TGTGCTGCAAACGGCTTTGCGGCGAACTATGGCTACACCTTC.

The chain couples TRBV6-1 to TRBJ1-4; D is undetermined. V lost 2 bases and J lost 0, with 7 bases in between. The CDR3 consists of 15 residues. Germline CDR1 is MNHNS and CDR2 is SASEGT. The CDR3 loop is CASSENRATNEKLFF. The CDR3, as DNA: TGTGCCAGCAGTGAAAATAGAGCAACTAATGAAAAACTGTTTTTT.

This chain joins TRBV2 and TRBJ2-5; 7 nucleotides align to TRBD1. Germline-derived CDR1 and CDR2 are SNHLY and FYNNEI. The CDR3 sequence is 13 residues long. V shed 6 bases and J 3 bases; nucleotides not matched to a gene: 4. CDR3 sequence: CASRRGTEETQYF. For the CDR3, the DNA is TGTGCCAGCAGACGAGGGACAGAAGAGACCCAGTACTTC.